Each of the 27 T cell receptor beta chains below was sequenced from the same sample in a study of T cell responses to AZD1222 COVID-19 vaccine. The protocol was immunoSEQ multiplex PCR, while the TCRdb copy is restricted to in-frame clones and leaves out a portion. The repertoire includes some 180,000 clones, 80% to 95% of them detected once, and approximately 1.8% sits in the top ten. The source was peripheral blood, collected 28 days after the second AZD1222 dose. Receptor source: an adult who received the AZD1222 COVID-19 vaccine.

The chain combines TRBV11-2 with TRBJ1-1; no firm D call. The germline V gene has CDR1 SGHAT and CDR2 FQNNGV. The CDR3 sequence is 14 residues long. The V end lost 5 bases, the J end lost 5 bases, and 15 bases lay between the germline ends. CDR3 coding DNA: TGTGCCAGCAGCCTCGGGGAGGGTGGGACTGAAGCTTTCTTT. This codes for CASSLGEGGTEAFF.

For the CDR3, the DNA is TGCAGTGCTAGTGGGGCAGGGTCAATGGGCGGGCAGCAGTACTTC. This translates into CSASGAGSMGGQQYF. The chain recombines TRBV20-1 with TRBJ2-7, with D perhaps being TRBD1 or TRBD2 (5 bases each). V lost 3 bases, J lost 8 bases, and 23 bases lay in between. Germline CDR1 DFQATT, CDR2 SNEGSKA (reference sequence). CDR3 size: 15 residues.

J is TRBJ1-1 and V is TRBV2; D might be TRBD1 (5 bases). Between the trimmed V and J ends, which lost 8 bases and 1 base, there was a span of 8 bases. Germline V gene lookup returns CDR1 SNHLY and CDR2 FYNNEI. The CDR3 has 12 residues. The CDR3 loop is CASSGQNTEAFF. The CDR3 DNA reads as TGTGCCAGCTCAGGACAGAACACTGAAGCTTTCTTT.

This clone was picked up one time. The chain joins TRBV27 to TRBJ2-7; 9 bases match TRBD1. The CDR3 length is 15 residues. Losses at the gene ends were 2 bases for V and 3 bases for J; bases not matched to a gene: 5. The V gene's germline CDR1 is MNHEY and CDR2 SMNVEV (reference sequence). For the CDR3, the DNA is TGTGCCAGCAGTTTAAGGGGACAGGGTTTCTACGAGCAGTACTTC. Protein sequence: CASSLRGQGFYEQYF.

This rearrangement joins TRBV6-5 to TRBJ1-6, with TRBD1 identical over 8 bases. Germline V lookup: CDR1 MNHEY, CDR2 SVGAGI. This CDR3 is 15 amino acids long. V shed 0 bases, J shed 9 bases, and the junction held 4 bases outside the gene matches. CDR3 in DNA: TGTGCCAGCAGTTACTCGTGGACAGGGAGTTCACCCCTCCACTTT. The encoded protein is CASSYSWTGSSPLHF.

CDR3 amino acids: CASSSSQGAFSPLHF. DNA of the CDR3: TGTGCCAGTAGTTCGAGTCAGGGGGCGTTTTCACCCCTCCACTTT. The chain recombines TRBV19 with TRBJ1-6; 8 bases fit TRBD1. The CDR3 totals 15 residues. V lost 5 bases to trimming and J lost 9 bases; unmatched junction nucleotides: 9. Looked up from germline, CDR1 is LNHDA and CDR2 is SQIVND (reference sequence).

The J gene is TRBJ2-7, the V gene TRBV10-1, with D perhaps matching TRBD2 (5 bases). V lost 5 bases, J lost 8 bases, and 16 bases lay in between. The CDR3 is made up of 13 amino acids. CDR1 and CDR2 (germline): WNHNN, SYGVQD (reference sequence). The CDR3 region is CASSNGPGYKQYF. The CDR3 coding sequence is TGCGCCAGCAGTAACGGTCCGGGGTATAAGCAGTACTTC.

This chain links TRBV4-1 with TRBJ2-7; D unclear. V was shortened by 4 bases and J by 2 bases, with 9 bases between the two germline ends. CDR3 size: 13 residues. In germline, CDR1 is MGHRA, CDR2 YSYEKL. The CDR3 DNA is TGCGCCAGCAGCCCCTTGGGCACCTACGAGCAGTACTTC. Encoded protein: CASSPLGTYEQYF.

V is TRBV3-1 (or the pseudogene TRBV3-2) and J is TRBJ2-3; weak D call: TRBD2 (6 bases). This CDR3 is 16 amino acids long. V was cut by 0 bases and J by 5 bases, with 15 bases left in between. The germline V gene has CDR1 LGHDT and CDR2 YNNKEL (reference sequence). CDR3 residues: CASSQDRWREKDTQYF. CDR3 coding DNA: TGTGCCAGCAGCCAAGATCGTTGGAGGGAGAAAGATACGCAGTATTTT.

Here the CDR3 reads CASSPPPTGPFRPYF. In DNA, the CDR3 is TGTGCCAGCTCACCACCCCCGACAGGACCCTTTAGGCCGTATTTT. The chain is built from TRBV18 and TRBJ2-3; D may be TRBD1 (6 bases). CDR3 length: 15 residues. The germline V gene has CDR1 KGHSH and CDR2 LQKENI. Trimming cost V 0 bases and J 14 bases, with 21 bases left between them.

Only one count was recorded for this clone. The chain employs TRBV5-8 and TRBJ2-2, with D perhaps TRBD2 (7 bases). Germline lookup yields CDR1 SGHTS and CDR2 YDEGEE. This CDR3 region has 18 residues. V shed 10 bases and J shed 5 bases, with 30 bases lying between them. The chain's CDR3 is CAHLPAGAVLEGTGELFF. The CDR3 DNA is TGTGCCCACCTTCCGGCGGGGGCGGTACTGGAGGGGACCGGGGAGCTGTTTTTT. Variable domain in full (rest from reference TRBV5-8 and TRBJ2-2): EAGVTQSPTHLIKTRGQQATLRCSPISGHTSVYWYQQALGLGLQFLLWYDEGEERNRGNFPPRFSGRQFPNYSSELNVNALELEDSALYLCAHLPAGAVLEGTGELFFGEGSRLTVL.

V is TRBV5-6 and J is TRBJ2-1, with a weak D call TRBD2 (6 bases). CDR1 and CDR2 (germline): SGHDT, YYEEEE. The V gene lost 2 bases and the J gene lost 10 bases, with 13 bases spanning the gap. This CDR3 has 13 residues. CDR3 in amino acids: CASSFWDAGEQFF. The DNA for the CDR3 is TGTGCCAGCAGCTTCTGGGATGCGGGGGAGCAGTTCTTC.

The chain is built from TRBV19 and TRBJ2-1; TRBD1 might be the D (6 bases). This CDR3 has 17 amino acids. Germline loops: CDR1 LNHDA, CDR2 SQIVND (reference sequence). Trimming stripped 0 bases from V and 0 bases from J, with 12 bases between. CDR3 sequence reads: CASSIDPGENSYNEQFF. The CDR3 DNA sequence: TGTGCCAGTAGTATAGATCCAGGGGAGAACTCCTACAATGAGCAGTTCTTC.

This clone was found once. CDR3 amino acids: CASSPRWASGYYNEQFF. CDR3 DNA: TGCGCCAGCAGCCCTAGATGGGCTAGCGGCTACTACAATGAGCAGTTCTTC. The chain uses TRBV4-3 and TRBJ2-1; 7 nucleotides line up with TRBD2. Trimming cost V 4 bases and J 3 bases; bases outside gene matches: 12. The CDR3 spans 17 residues. Germline CDR1 reads LGHNA; CDR2 reads YSLEER.

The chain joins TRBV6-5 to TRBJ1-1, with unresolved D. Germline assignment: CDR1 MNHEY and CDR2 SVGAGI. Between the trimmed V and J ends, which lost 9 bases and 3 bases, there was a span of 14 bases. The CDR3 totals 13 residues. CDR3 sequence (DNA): TGTGCCAGTCGCGTTGTGAGATACACTGAAGCTTTCTTT. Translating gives CASRVVRYTEAFF.

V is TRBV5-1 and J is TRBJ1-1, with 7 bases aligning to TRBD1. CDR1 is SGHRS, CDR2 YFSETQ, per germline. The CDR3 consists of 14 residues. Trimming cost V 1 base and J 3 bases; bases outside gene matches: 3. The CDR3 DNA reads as TGCGCCAGCAGCTTGAGCAGGGGGGACACTGAAGCTTTCTTT. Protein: CASSLSRGDTEAFF.

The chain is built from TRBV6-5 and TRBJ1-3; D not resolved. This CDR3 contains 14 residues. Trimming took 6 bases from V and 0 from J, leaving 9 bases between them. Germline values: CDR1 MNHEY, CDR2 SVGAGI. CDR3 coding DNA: TGTGCCAGCAGCCCCAGGAGCTCTGGAAACACCATATATTTT. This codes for CASSPRSSGNTIYF.

The CDR3, as DNA: TGTGCCAGCAGCGACCGGGACAGGAGTAATCAGCCCCAGCATTTT. As protein: CASSDRDRSNQPQHF. The V gene is TRBV4-2, the J gene TRBJ1-5; the match to TRBD1 covers 8 bases. Trimming removed 5 bases from V and 4 bases from J; junction bases left unmatched: 7. The CDR3 is 15 residues long. Germline V CDR1 and CDR2: LGHNA, YNFKEQ.

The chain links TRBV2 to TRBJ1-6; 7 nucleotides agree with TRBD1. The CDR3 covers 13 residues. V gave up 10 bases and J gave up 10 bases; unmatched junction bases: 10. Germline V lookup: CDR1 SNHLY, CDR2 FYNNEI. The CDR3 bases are TGTGCCACCAAAGACAGGGAATGGTCACCCCTCCACTTT. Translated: CATKDREWSPLHF.

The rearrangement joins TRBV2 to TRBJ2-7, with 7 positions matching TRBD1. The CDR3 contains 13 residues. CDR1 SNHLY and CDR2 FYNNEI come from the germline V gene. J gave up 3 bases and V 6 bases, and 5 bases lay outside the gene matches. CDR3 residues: CASSADRVYEQYF. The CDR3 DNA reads TGTGCCAGCAGCGCCGACAGGGTCTACGAGCAGTACTTC.

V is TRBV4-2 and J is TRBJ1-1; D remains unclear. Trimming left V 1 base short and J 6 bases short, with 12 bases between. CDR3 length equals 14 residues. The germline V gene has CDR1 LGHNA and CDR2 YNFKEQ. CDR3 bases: TGTGCCAGCAGCCAAGTGGGAGGGTACGCTGAAGCTTTCTTT. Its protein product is CASSQVGGYAEAFF.

The CDR3 sequence is CASSSALGYNEQFF. The CDR3 DNA reads TGTGCCAGCAGTTCCGCCCTAGGTTACAATGAGCAGTTCTTC. The chain carries TRBV7-2 and TRBJ2-1; D is unresolved. The germline CDR1 and CDR2 sequences are SGHTA and FQGNSA. This CDR3 has 14 residues. With 6 bases removed from V and 4 bases from J, the gap between germline ends came to 13 bases. Together with reference TRBV7-2 and TRBJ2-1, the CDR3 gives the full variable domain: GAGVSQSPSNKVTEKGKDVELRCDPISGHTALYWYRQSLGQGLEFLIYFQGNSAPDKSGLPSDRFSAERTGGSVSTLTIQRTQQEDSAVYLCASSSALGYNEQFFGPGTRLTVL.

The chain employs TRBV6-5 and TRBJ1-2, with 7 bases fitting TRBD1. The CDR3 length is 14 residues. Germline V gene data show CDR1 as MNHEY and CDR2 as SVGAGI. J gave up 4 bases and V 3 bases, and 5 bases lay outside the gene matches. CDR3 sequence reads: CASSYIQGSYGYTF. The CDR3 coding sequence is TGTGCCAGCAGTTATATACAGGGGAGCTATGGCTACACCTTC.

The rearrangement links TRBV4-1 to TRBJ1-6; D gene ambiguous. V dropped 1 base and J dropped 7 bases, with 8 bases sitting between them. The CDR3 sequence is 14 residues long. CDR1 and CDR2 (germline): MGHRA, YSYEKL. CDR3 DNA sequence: TGCGCCAGCAGCCAAGCCCGGGAAAATTCACCCCTCCACTTT. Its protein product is CASSQARENSPLHF.

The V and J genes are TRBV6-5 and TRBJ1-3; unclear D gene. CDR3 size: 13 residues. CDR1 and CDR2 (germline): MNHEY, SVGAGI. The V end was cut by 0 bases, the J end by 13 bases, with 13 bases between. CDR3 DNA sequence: TGTGCCAGCAGTTACTCGAGTGAGGACGTAATATATTTT. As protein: CASSYSSEDVIYF.

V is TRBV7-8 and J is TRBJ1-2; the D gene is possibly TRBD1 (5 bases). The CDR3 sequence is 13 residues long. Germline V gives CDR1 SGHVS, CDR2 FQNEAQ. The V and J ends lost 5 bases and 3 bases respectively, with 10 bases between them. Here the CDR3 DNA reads TGTGCCAGCAGCGCGGGACGGGACTATGGCTACACCTTC. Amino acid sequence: CASSAGRDYGYTF.

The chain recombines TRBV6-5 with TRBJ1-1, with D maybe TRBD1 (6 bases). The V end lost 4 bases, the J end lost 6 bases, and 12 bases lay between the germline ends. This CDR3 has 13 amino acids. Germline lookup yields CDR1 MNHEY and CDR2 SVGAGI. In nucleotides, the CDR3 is TGTGCCAGCAGTTCCCTCAGGGGTTCTGAAGCTTTCTTT. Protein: CASSSLRGSEAFF.